The T cell receptor beta chain described here comes from a study of blood T cell repertoires in COVID-19. Whole-study context: Samples came from the United States, Italy and Spain, spanning acute and convalescent COVID-19.

Across about two dozen US areas, participants ranged in age from roughly 18 to 95 years. Profiled with immunoSEQ multiplex PCR; TCRdb holds only in-frame clones, not every one. The sample lists roughly 250,000 clones; approximately 90% were seen once. Input material: PBMCs or T cells enriched from blood (not recorded which). The TCR was taken from a woman between 40 and 50 years old with acute COVID-19.

The CDR3 protein is CASSPRRTRAYEQYF. For the CDR3, the DNA is TGTGCCAGCAGTCCCCGACGGACACGAGCATACGAGCAGTACTTC. The chain links TRBV28 to TRBJ2-7; possible D gene TRBD1, 5 bases. Germline loops: CDR1 MDHEN, CDR2 SYDVKM. The CDR3 is made up of 15 amino acids. With 5 bases removed from V and 4 bases from J, the gap between germline ends came to 18 bases.